These T cell receptor beta chains were read from a single sample in a study of cytomegalovirus exposure and HLA in healthy donors. Sequencing was performed with immunoSEQ multiplex PCR; in TCRdb, only in-frame clones are kept and a portion is missing. The table has roughly 260,000 clones, around 87% seen once. Sequenced: PBMCs. All receptors derive from a man younger than 35 in good health and CMV-seronegative. CDR3s include the opening cysteine and the closing phenylalanine or tryptophan. The D gene is left open where the match is weak. Clone sizes are given selectively: once, few, many, or a class where the clone is expanded.

D	J	size	V	CDR3	DNA
-	TRBJ2-3	-	TRBV15	CATSRDSGRTDTQYF	TGTGCCACCAGCAGAGATAGCGGACGCACAGATACGCAGTATTTT
-	TRBJ1-4	-	TRBV4-1	CASSQTDSNNEKLFF	TGCGCCAGCAGCCAGACGGACAGCAATAATGAAAAACTGTTTTTT
-	TRBJ2-7	-	TRBV7-2	CASSLAPAPEQYF	TGTGCCAGCAGCTTAGCCCCTGCGCCCGAGCAGTACTTC
-	TRBJ2-3	-	TRBV5-1	CASRVGGSTDTQYF	TGCGCCAGCAGGGTTGGCGGGAGCACAGATACGCAGTATTTT
-	TRBJ2-3	-	TRBV7-9	CASSLGQGSTDTQYF	TGTGCCAGCAGCTTAGGCCAGGGTAGCACAGATACGCAGTATTTT
-	TRBJ2-2	-	TRBV6-1	CASSTGWGGELFF	TGTGCCAGCAGCACAGGGTGGGGCGGGGAGCTGTTTTTT
-	TRBJ2-1	-	TRBV9	CASSPEASASSYNEQFF	TGTGCCAGCAGCCCCGAGGCTAGCGCTAGCTCCTACAATGAGCAGTTCTTC
-	TRBJ2-7	-	TRBV5-1	CASSPPLAGEQYF	TGCGCCAGCAGCCCCCCACTAGCCGGCGAGCAGTACTTC
TRBD1	TRBJ1-2	-	TRBV6-5	CASSYTTGDGYTF	TGTGCCAGCAGTTACACCACAGGGGATGGCTACACCTTC
TRBD1	TRBJ1-2	-	TRBV5-4	CASSSDPTGAEYGYTF	TGTGCCAGCAGCTCCGACCCGACAGGGGCGGAGTATGGCTACACCTTC
-	TRBJ1-2	-	TRBV18	CASAIKGLPYGYTF	TGTGCCAGCGCAATTAAGGGGCTGCCCTATGGCTACACCTTC
TRBD1	TRBJ2-7	-	TRBV18	CASSLGQGSYEQYF	TGTGCCAGCTCACTCGGACAGGGATCCTACGAGCAGTACTTC
TRBD2	TRBJ2-5	-	TRBV6-1	CASSEARGLAASQYF	TGTGCCAGCAGTGAAGCCAGAGGACTAGCAGCCTCGCAGTACTTC
TRBD2	TRBJ2-5	-	TRBV20-1	CSARDNRGEHF	TGCAGTGCTAGAGATAACCGGGGGGAACACTTC
-	TRBJ2-3	-	TRBV7-3	CASSLRSGSTPPDTQYF	TGTGCCAGCAGCTTACGGTCCGGGAGCACCCCCCCAGATACGCAGTATTTT
-	TRBJ1-5	-	TRBV4-1	CASSQGTGWSNQPQHF	TGCGCCAGCAGCCAAGGAACAGGGTGGAGCAATCAGCCCCAGCATTTT
TRBD1	TRBJ1-1	-	TRBV11-2	CASSGDRNTEAFF	TGTGCCAGCAGCGGGGACAGGAACACTGAAGCTTTCTTT
TRBD2	TRBJ2-6	-	TRBV18	CASSQRGAGANVLTF	TGTGCCAGCTCCCAGCGGGGCGCTGGGGCCAACGTCCTGACTTTC
-	TRBJ2-3	-	TRBV7-9	CASFRGGEATTDTQYF	TGTGCCAGCTTCCGTGGCGGGGAGGCCACGACAGATACGCAGTATTTT
TRBD1	TRBJ1-1	-	TRBV2	CASSRQGGWTEAFF	TGTGCCAGCAGTCGACAGGGGGGATGGACTGAAGCTTTCTTT
-	TRBJ2-2	-	TRBV27	CASSLGGVRELFF	TGTGCCAGCTCGTTAGGAGGGGTCAGGGAGCTGTTTTTT
-	TRBJ2-5	-	TRBV23-1	CASSQLVFQETQYF	TGCGCCAGCAGTCAACTTGTTTTCCAAGAGACCCAGTACTTC
TRBD2	TRBJ2-7	-	TRBV19	CASSSDTSGVLHEQYF	TGTGCCAGTAGTAGCGACACTAGCGGAGTTCTCCACGAGCAGTACTTC
TRBD2	TRBJ2-3	-	TRBV9	CASSVLAGDDTQYF	TGTGCCAGCAGCGTACTGGCGGGAGACGATACGCAGTATTTT
-	TRBJ1-4	-	TRBV27	CASSLIATNEKLFF	TGTGCCAGCAGCCTTATTGCAACTAATGAAAAACTGTTTTTT
-	TRBJ1-4	-	TRBV7-2	CASSERGMRTNEKLFF	TGTGCCAGCAGCGAAAGGGGAATGAGGACTAATGAAAAACTGTTTTTT
TRBD1	TRBJ1-5	once	TRBV6-6	CASRPRQGSHQPQHF	TGTGCCAGCAGACCTAGACAGGGCTCGCATCAGCCCCAGCATTTT
TRBD2	TRBJ2-7	-	TRBV7-6	CASSLKTSGTNYEQYF	TGTGCCAGCAGCTTAAAGACTAGCGGGACCAACTACGAGCAGTACTTC
TRBD2	TRBJ2-4	-	TRBV7-9	CASSPRTSGKAKNIQYF	TGTGCCAGCAGCCCCAGGACTAGCGGGAAAGCCAAAAACATTCAGTACTTC
TRBD1	TRBJ2-7	-	TRBV28	CASTSGTGGAEQYF	TGTGCCAGCACCTCCGGGACAGGGGGGGCGGAGCAGTACTTC
-	TRBJ2-2	-	TRBV18	CASSPSWQRDTGELFF	TGTGCCAGCTCACCGAGTTGGCAGCGAGACACCGGGGAGCTGTTTTTT
-	TRBJ2-3	-	TRBV4-1	CASSQDRRSTDTQYF	TGCGCCAGCAGCCAAGATCGTCGTAGCACAGATACGCAGTATTTT
TRBD2	TRBJ2-5	-	TRBV4-3	CASSLERGGPGETQYF	TGCGCCAGCAGCCTGGAGCGGGGGGGCCCAGGAGAGACCCAGTACTTC
-	TRBJ1-1	-	TRBV9	CASSVDPLEGTEAFF	TGTGCCAGCAGCGTAGATCCGTTAGAGGGAACTGAAGCTTTCTTT
-	TRBJ1-1	-	TRBV28	CASSRVGGHTEAFF	TGTGCCAGCAGTCGGGTGGGGGGGCACACTGAAGCTTTCTTT
TRBD1	TRBJ1-3	-	TRBV18	CASSPPGGAGNTIYF	TGTGCCAGCTCACCCCCAGGGGGAGCTGGAAACACCATATATTTT
-	TRBJ2-7	once	TRBV28	CASTLRGEQYF	TGTGCCAGCACCCTCCGGGGAGAGCAGTACTTC
-	TRBJ1-1	-	TRBV10-1	CASSRGTEAFF	TGCGCCAGCAGCAGGGGCACTGAAGCTTTCTTT
-	TRBJ1-5	-	TRBV28	CASSQRFQPQHF	TGTGCCAGCAGTCAGAGGTTTCAGCCCCAGCATTTT
-	TRBJ1-4	-	TRBV18	CASSPWGQGEKLFF	TGTGCCAGCTCACCATGGGGGCAAGGTGAAAAACTGTTTTTT
-	TRBJ1-6	-	TRBV19	CASSLGDGVPNSPLHF	TGTGCCAGTAGCCTGGGAGACGGAGTCCCTAATTCACCCCTCCACTTT
TRBD1	TRBJ2-7	-	TRBV30	CAGHRDRGDEQYF	TGTGCCGGACACCGGGACAGGGGGGACGAGCAGTACTTC